Following are 13 T cell receptor beta chains from one sample sequenced in a study of T-cell reconstitution after alpha-beta-depleted transplantation in children. Preparing the TCRbeta library involved the use of unique molecular identifiers. In TCRdb, the PCR reads were re-called with MiXCR into one record per CDR3 protein. Among about 240,000 distinct CDR3 sequences listed, approximately 12% were seen once. The sequencing used PBMCs from the stem cell graft donor, collected from the stem cell graft. The receptors here all came from a human donor who donated a stem cell graft to a child with acute lymphoblastic leukemia.

This clonotype was seen many times. V and J are TRBV7-9 and TRBJ2-7; 11 nucleotides line up with TRBD1. The CDR3 runs to 17 residues. Germline V gene sequence: CDR1 SEHNR, CDR2 FQNEAQ (reference sequence). The ends lost 5 bases at V and 3 bases at J; junction bases unmatched: 12. CDR3 in DNA: TGTGCCAGCAGCCCCAGGACAGGGGGCCCCTCTAACTACGAGCAGTACTTC. Translation gives CASSPRTGGPSNYEQYF. The whole variable domain, remainder taken from reference TRBV7-9 and TRBJ2-7, is DTGVSQNPRHKITKRGQNVTFRCDPISEHNRLYWYRQTLGQGPEFLTYFQNEAQLEKSRLLSDRFSAERPKGSFSTLEIQRTEQGDSAMYLCASSPRTGGPSNYEQYFGPGTRLTVT.

This clonotype was seen repeatedly, ten times or more. The chain uses TRBV28 and TRBJ2-7; a possible D gene is TRBD1 (6 bases). CDR1 and CDR2 from the germline V gene are MDHEN and SYDVKM. The CDR3 runs 12 residues. Trimming removed 5 bases from V and 3 bases from J, with 8 bases in between. The chain's CDR3 is CASSTGRYEQYF. The CDR3 nucleotides are TGTGCCAGCAGTACAGGGCGCTACGAGCAGTACTTC. The whole variable domain, remainder taken from reference TRBV28 and TRBJ2-7, is DVKVTQSSRYLVKRTGEKVFLECVQDMDHENMFWYRQDPGLGLRLIYFSYDVKMKEKGDIPEGYSVSREKKERFSLILESASTNQTSMYLCASSTGRYEQYFGPGTRLTVT.

In this sample, this clonotype turned up many times. The chain uses TRBV29-1 and TRBJ2-7; D possibly corresponds to TRBD1 (5 bases). The CDR3 is 13 residues long. Germline V gene lookup returns CDR1 SQVTM and CDR2 ANQGSEA. V shed 4 bases and J shed 1 base, with 11 bases lying between them. The CDR3 coding sequence is TGCAGCGTTGGTGCAGGGATATCCTACGAGCAGTACTTC. This encodes CSVGAGISYEQYF.

This clonotype was seen many times. V is TRBV25-1 and J is TRBJ1-2; 7 positions match TRBD1. In germline, CDR1 is MGHDK, CDR2 SYGVNS. V shed 8 bases, J shed 6 bases, and the junction held 9 bases outside the gene matches. The CDR3 totals 13 residues. The CDR3 protein is CASEKGQGDGYTF. Written as DNA, the CDR3 is TGTGCCAGCGAGAAAGGTCAGGGGGATGGCTACACCTTC.

The rearrangement joins TRBV6-2 or TRBV6-3 to TRBJ2-1; 11 nucleotides agree with TRBD2. CDR3 length equals 15 residues. The J segment lost 7 bases and the V segment lost 4 bases, leaving 6 bases of the junction unmatched. From germline, CDR1 is MNHEY and CDR2 SVGEGT. This chain's CDR3 is CASSLAGGGGNEQFF. The DNA of the CDR3 is TGTGCCAGCAGTTTAGCGGGGGGGGGAGGTAATGAGCAGTTCTTC.

This clonotype was detected a few times. The chain is built from TRBV5-4 and TRBJ2-3; a weak D match, TRBD1 (6 bases). Germline assignment: CDR1 SGHNT and CDR2 YYREEE (reference sequence). Trimming stripped 2 bases from V and 1 base from J, with 11 bases between. The CDR3 covers 15 residues. The DNA of the CDR3 is TGTGCCAGCAGCTTCCATGCAGGGGGCACAGATACGCAGTATTTT. Its translation: CASSFHAGGTDTQYF.

This chain joins TRBV4-3 and TRBJ2-1; tentative D call: TRBD1 (7 bases). This CDR3 is built from 15 residues. With 5 bases removed from V and 6 bases from J, the gap between germline ends came to 17 bases. CDR1 and CDR2 (germline): LGHNA, YSLEER. The CDR3 region has the DNA TGCGCCAGCAGCTACGCAGGGGGAGGCATCAATGAGCAGTTCTTC. It translates to CASSYAGGGINEQFF.

This clonotype was observed a handful of times. This chain connects TRBV29-1 to TRBJ2-1; a weak D match, TRBD1 (6 bases). Germline CDR1 SQVTM, CDR2 ANQGSEA. V shed 6 bases and J shed 5 bases, with 11 bases lying between them. The CDR3 spans 12 residues. The CDR3, as DNA: TGCAGCGTACGGACAGCGAACAATGAGCAGTTCTTC. Translating gives CSVRTANNEQFF.

V and J are TRBV30 and TRBJ1-3; D not resolved. This CDR3 has 13 amino acids. Trimming took off 3 bases at V and 3 bases at J, with 9 bases between the two ends. Germline lookup yields CDR1 GTSNPN and CDR2 SVGIG (reference sequence). This CDR3 reads CAWSKNLGNTIYF. CDR3 DNA: TGTGCCTGGAGCAAGAACCTTGGAAACACCATATATTTT.

The chain recombines TRBV3-1 with TRBJ2-4, with 7 nucleotides matching TRBD2. The germline V gene encodes CDR1 LGHDT and CDR2 YNNKEL (reference sequence). V was clipped by 8 bases and J by 0 bases; unmatched bases: 16. The CDR3 extends over 18 amino acids. The CDR3 region has the DNA TGTGCCAGCTCCAAGCGGGGTCCAGTTCAGAGAGCCAAAAACATTCAGTACTTC. It encodes CASSKRGPVQRAKNIQYF. Full variable domain (rest looked up from reference TRBV3-1 and TRBJ2-4): DTAVSQTPKYLVTQMGNDKSIKCEQNLGHDTMYWYKQDSKKFLKIMFSYNNKELIINETVPNRFSPKSPDKAHLNLHINSLELGDSAVYFCASSKRGPVQRAKNIQYFGAGTRLSVL.

This clonotype was detected many times. The chain couples TRBV11-2 to TRBJ2-7; 10 nucleotides line up with TRBD1. The CDR3 is 16 amino acids. Looked up from germline, CDR1 is SGHAT and CDR2 is FQNNGV. J was trimmed by 3 bases and V by 3 bases; bases with no gene match: 8. CDR3 coding DNA: TGTGCCAGCAGCTTGCCCGGCGGACAGGGGGTCTACGAGCAGTACTTC. Translation gives CASSLPGGQGVYEQYF.

This clonotype was observed many times. CDR3 sequence: CASSFSGTVNSPLHF. The CDR3, as DNA: TGTGCCAGCAGTTTCTCCGGGACAGTTAATTCACCCCTCCACTTT. J is TRBJ1-6 and V is TRBV12-3 or TRBV12-4, with TRBD1 matching over 7 bases. J was trimmed by 6 bases and V by 3 bases; bases with no gene match: 5. The CDR3 is 15 amino acids.

This chain connects TRBV18 to TRBJ2-7; a possible D gene is TRBD2 (5 bases). Trimming took 3 bases from V and 5 from J, leaving 17 bases between them. This CDR3 has 15 residues. Germline CDR1 is KGHSH and CDR2 is LQKENI. Here the CDR3 reads CASSPVNRVRDEQYF. CDR3 in DNA: TGTGCCAGCTCACCGGTTAACAGAGTGAGGGACGAGCAGTACTTC.